The clone carrying this TCR beta chain was picked up a small number of times. The antigen remains unidentified. The sample belongs to a study of CD4 T cells in relation to SARS-CoV-2 and coronaviruses. Study details: Negative control cultures got HIV-1 Nef peptides or no peptide.

The CDR3 is 15 residues long. Germline assignment: CDR1 LGHNA and CDR2 YSLEER. V lost 4 bases, J lost 3 bases, and 13 bases lay in between. Repertoires were generated with immunoSEQ multiplex PCR, while TCRdb's copy carries only in-frame clones and drops some. The sample lists 25,000 or so clones; around 78% were seen once. Before the COVID-19 pandemic, during about 2011-2019, CD4+ T cells were taken from unexposed donors. After about 10 days of culture, CD4+ T cells were isolated. The TCR sequence derives from a human donor in good health. The chain joins TRBV4-3 to TRBJ1-5; D not certain. The sequenced sample was CD4+ T cells from PBMCs, cultured in vitro. CDR3 loop: CASSRGLDPNQPQHF. The CDR3 nucleotides read TGCGCCAGCAGCCGAGGACTTGACCCCAATCAGCCCCAGCATTTT.